The clone carrying this T cell receptor beta chain was seen only a few times. What it binds is unknown. The record originates from a study of beta chain features in type 1 diabetes. General observations from the study: Whether HLA type affects TCRB rearrangement stayed undetermined in the present work. Type 1 diabetes patients had TCRB CDR3s that were shorter (moderately but significantly so) in all four CD4+ subsets. Overrepresentation of cells with high TCR expression could result from cDNA sequencing.

Every isolated RNA sample was fully reverse transcribed, so sequencing captured expressed TCRB transcripts. The repertoire was sequenced with immunoSEQ multiplex PCR; TCRdb's copy has only in-frame clones and lacks some. The sample carries about 160,000 clones, more than 60% recorded once. The sequencing input was naive CD4+ T cells from blood. This TCR came from a man aged 30-40 years with type 1 diabetes.

CDR3 residues: CAWTRQGYEQYF. CDR3 DNA sequence: TGTGCCTGGACAAGGCAGGGCTACGAGCAGTACTTC. V is TRBV30 and J is TRBJ2-7; TRBD1 might be the D (5 bases). V was shortened by 4 bases and J by 3 bases, with 10 bases between the two germline ends. CDR1 is GTSNPN, CDR2 SVGIG, per germline (reference sequence). This CDR3 spans 12 amino acids. The entire variable domain, with the rest obtained from reference TRBV30 and TRBJ2-7, is as follows: SQTIHQWPATLVQPVGSPLSLECTVEGTSNPNLYWYRQAAGRGLQLLFYSVGIGQISSEVPQNLSASRPQDRQFILSSKKLLLSDSGFYLCAWTRQGYEQYFGPGTRLTVT.